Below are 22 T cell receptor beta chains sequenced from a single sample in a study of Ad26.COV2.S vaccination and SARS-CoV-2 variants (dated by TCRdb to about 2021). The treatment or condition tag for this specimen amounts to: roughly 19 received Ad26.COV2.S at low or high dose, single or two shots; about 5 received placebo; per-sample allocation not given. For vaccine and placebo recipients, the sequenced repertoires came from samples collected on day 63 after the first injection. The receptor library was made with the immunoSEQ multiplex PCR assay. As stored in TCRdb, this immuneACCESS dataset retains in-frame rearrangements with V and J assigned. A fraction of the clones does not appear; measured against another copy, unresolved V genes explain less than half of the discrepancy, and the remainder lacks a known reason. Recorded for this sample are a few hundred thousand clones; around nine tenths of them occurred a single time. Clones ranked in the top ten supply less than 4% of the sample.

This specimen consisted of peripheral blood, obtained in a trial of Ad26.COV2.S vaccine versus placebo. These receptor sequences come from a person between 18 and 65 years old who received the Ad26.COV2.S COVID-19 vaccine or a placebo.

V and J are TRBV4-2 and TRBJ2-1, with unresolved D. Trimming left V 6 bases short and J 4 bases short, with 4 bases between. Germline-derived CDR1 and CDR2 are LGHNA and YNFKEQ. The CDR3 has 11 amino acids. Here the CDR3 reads CASRLYNEQFF. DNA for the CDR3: TGTGCCAGCAGGCTGTACAATGAGCAGTTCTTC.

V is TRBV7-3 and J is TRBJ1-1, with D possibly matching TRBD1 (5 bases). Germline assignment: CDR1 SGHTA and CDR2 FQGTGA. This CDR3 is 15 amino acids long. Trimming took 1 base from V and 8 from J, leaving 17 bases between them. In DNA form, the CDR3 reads TGTGCCAGCAGCTTAAGGCACCAGGGTTCTCGAGAAGCTTTCTTT. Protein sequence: CASSLRHQGSREAFF. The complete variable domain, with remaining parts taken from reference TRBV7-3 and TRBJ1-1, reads GAGVSQTPSNKVTEKGKYVELRCDPISGHTALYWYRQSLGQGPEFLIYFQGTGAADDSGLPNDRFFAVRPEGSVSTLKIQRTERGDSAVYLCASSLRHQGSREAFFGQGTRLTVV.

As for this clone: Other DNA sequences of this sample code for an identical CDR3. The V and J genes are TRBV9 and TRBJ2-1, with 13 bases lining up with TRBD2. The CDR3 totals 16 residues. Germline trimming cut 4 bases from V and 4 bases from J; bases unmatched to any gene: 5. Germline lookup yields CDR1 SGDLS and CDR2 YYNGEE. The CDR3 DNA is TGTGCCAGCAGCCCCCGACTAGCGGGGGGTTACAATGAGCAGTTCTTC. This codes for CASSPRLAGGYNEQFF.

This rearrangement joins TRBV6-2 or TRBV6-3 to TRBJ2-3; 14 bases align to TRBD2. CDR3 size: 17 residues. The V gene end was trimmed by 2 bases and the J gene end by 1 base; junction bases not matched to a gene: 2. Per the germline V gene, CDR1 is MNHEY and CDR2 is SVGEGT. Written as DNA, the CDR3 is TGTGCCAGCAGTTACGGGACTAGCGGGGGACGCACAGATACGCAGTATTTT. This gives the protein CASSYGTSGGRTDTQYF.

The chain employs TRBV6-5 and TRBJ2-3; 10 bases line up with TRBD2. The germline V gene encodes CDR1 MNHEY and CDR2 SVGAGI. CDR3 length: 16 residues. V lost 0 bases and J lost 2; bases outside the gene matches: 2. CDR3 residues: CASSYSSGGTTDTQYF. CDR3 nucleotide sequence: TGTGCCAGCAGTTACTCTAGCGGGGGGACCACAGATACGCAGTATTTT.

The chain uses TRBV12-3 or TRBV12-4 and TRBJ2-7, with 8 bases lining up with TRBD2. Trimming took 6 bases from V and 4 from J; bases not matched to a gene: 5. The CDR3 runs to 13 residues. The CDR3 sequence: CASRAGAVYEQYF. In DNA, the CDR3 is TGTGCCAGCAGAGCGGGGGCAGTTTACGAGCAGTACTTC.

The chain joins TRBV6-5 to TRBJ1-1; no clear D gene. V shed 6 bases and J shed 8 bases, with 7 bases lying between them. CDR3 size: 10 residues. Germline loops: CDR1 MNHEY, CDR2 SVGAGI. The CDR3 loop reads CASRRDEAFF. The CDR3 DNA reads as TGTGCCAGCAGAAGAGACGAAGCTTTCTTT.

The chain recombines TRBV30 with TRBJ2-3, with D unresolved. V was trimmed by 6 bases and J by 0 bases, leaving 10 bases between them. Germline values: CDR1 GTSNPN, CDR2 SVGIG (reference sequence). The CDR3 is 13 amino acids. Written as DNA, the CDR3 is TGTGCCTGTGGGCACACTAGCACAGATACGCAGTATTTT. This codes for CACGHTSTDTQYF.

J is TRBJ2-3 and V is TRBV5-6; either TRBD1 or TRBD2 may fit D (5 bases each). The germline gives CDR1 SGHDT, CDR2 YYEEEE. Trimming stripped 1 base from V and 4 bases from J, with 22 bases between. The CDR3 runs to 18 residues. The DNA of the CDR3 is TGTGCCAGCAGCTTGTTCCCAGGGAGAGGGTCGAGGTCAGATACGCAGTATTTT. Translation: CASSLFPGRGSRSDTQYF.

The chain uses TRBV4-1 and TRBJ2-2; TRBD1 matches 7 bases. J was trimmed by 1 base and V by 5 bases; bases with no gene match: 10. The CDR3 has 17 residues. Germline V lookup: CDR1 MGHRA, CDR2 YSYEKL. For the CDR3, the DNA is TGCGCCAGCAGCACCCCCCCGGGGACAGTGAACACCGGGGAGCTGTTTTTT. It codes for CASSTPPGTVNTGELFF.

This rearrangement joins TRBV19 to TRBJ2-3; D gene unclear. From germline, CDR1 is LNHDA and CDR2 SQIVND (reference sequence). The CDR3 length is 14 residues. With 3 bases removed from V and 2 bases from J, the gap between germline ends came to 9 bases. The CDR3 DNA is TGTGCCAGTAGTATCTGGCTAGACACAGATACGCAGTATTTT. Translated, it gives CASSIWLDTDTQYF.

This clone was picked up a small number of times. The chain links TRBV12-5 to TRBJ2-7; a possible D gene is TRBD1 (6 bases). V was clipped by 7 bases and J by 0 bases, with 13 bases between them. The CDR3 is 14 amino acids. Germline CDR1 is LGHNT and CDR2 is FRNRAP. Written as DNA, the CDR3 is TGTGCTAGTGACCCGGACAGCCTCTCCTACGAGCAGTACTTC. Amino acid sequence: CASDPDSLSYEQYF. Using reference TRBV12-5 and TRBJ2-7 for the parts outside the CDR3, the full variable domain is DARVTQTPRHKVTEMGQEVTMRCQPILGHNTVFWYRQTMMQGLELLAYFRNRAPLDDSGMPKDRFSAEMPDATLATLKIQPSEPRDSAVYFCASDPDSLSYEQYFGPGTRLTVT.

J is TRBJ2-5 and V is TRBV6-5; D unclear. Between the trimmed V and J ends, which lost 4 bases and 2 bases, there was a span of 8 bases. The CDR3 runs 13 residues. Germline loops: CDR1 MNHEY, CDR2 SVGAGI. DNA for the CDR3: TGTGCCAGCAGTTGGGTAGAACAAGAGACCCAGTACTTC. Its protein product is CASSWVEQETQYF.

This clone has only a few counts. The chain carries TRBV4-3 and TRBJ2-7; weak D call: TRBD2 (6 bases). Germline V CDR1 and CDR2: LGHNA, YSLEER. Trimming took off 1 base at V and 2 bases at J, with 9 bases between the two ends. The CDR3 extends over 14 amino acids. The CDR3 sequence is CASSQVRDAYEQYF. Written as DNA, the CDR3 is TGCGCCAGCAGCCAAGTGCGGGATGCCTACGAGCAGTACTTC.

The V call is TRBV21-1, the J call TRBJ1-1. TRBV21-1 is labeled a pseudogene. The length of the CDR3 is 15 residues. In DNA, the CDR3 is TGTGCCAGCAGCAAAGGGGCGGTGGGCCGAACTGAAGCTTTCTTT. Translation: CASSKGAVGRTEAFF.

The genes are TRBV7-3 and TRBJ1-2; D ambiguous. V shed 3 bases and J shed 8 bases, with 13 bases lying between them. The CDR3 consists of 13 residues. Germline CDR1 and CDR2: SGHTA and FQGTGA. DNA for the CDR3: TGTGCCAGCAGCTTCGGCGTGAGTGGAGGCTACACCTTC. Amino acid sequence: CASSFGVSGGYTF.

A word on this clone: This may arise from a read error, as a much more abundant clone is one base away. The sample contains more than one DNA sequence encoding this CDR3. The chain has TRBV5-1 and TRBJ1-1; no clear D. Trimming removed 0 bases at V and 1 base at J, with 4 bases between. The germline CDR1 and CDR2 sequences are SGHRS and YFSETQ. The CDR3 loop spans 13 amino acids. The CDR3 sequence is CASSLGGNTEAFF. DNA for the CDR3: TGCGCCAGCAGCTTGGGGGGGAACACTGAAGCTTTCTTT.

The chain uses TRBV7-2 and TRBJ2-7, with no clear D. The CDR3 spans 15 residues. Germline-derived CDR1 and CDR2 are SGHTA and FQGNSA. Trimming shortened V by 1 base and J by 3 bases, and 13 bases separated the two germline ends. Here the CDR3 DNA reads TGTGCCAGCAGCTTAGTTAGGGTTTCCGGCTACGAGCAGTACTTC. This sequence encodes CASSLVRVSGYEQYF.

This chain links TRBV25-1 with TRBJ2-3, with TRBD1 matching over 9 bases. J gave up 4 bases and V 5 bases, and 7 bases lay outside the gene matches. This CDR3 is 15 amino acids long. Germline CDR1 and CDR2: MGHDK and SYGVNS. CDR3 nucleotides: TGTGCCAGCAGTCCGCAGGACAGGGGCGCAGATACGCAGTATTTT. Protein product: CASSPQDRGADTQYF.

The CDR3, as DNA: TGTGCCAGCAGCGGGACTAGCTTTGAGACCCAGTACTTC. It encodes CASSGTSFETQYF. This chain joins TRBV7-2 and TRBJ2-5, with 9 positions matching TRBD2. From germline, CDR1 is SGHTA and CDR2 FQGNSA. The CDR3 is 13 residues long. Trimming took 5 bases from V and 5 from J; bases not matched to a gene: 3.

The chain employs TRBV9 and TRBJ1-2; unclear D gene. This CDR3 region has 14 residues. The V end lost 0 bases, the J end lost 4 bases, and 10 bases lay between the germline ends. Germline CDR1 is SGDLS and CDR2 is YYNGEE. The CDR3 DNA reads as TGTGCCAGCAGCGTAGGCCCCCGCTCCTATGGCTACACCTTC. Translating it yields CASSVGPRSYGYTF.

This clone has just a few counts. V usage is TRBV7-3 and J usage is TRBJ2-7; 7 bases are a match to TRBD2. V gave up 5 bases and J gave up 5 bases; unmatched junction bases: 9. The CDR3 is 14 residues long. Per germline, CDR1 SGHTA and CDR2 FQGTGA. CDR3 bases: TGTGCCAGCAGCCTGACGGGGGGAGCCAACGAGCAGTACTTC. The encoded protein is CASSLTGGANEQYF. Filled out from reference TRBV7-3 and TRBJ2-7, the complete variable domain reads GAGVSQTPSNKVTEKGKYVELRCDPISGHTALYWYRQSLGQGPEFLIYFQGTGAADDSGLPNDRFFAVRPEGSVSTLKIQRTERGDSAVYLCASSLTGGANEQYFGPGTRLTVT.